This TCR beta chain was sequenced for a study of blood T cell repertoires in COVID-19. In the study overall: The United States, Italy and Spain supplied acute and convalescent COVID-19 samples. Sources were T cells, B-cell-depleted T cells, or PBMCs; the material itself was cDNA or gDNA.

Study processing details: Scientists estimated how many nucleated cells there were by amplifying reference gene primers. Here immunoSEQ multiplex PCR was the method, and the copy in TCRdb shows in-frame clones only, minus some. Clone size and V and J calls were adopted from that table, with D and trimming inferred from the DNA. The sample lists 70,000 or so clones; more than 90% were seen once. Trimming took 1 base from V and 4 from J, leaving 8 bases between them. This CDR3 is built from 13 residues. From germline, CDR1 is SGHDT and CDR2 YYEEEE. The rearrangement joins TRBV5-6 to TRBJ1-2; no clear D. The sequencing input was peripheral blood. The receptor comes from a human donor in a cohort sampled during active COVID-19. The CDR3 region is CASSLSSTYGYTF. The CDR3 DNA reads as TGTGCCAGCAGCTTGTCGTCTACCTATGGCTACACCTTC.